The 27 T cell receptor beta chains presented below share a single source sample, sequenced in a study of control samples from healthy donors and cancer patients. TCRdb's copy holds only in-frame clones and misses some; the assay was immunoSEQ multiplex PCR. Found here are about 120,000 clones, over 85% of them singletons; the top ten hold less than 4.5%. Sequenced sample: blood. These receptor sequences come from a young man in good health.

This chain joins TRBV9 and TRBJ1-2; possible D gene TRBD1, 6 bases. The CDR3 length is 14 residues. Germline CDR1 reads SGDLS; CDR2 reads YYNGEE. V was clipped by 3 bases and J by 13 bases, with 22 bases between them. This CDR3 is CASSGTRGGPSPTF. CDR3 nucleotides: TGTGCCAGCAGCGGCACGAGAGGGGGACCTTCGCCCACCTTC.

The V and J genes are TRBV7-3 and TRBJ2-5; no clear D gene. Germline V lookup: CDR1 SGHTA, CDR2 FQGTGA. This CDR3 comprises 15 residues. Trimming cost V 1 base and J 3 bases, with 12 bases left between them. The CDR3 DNA sequence: TGTGCCAGCAGCTTAAAAGGTGCTGGGGAAGAGACCCAGTACTTC. It translates to CASSLKGAGEETQYF.

The CDR3 coding sequence is TGTGCCAGCATTCGGGACACAGATACGCAGTATTTT. It specifies CASIRDTDTQYF. The V gene is TRBV2, the J gene TRBJ2-3, with TRBD2 as a possible D gene (5 bases). Germline CDR1 and CDR2: SNHLY and FYNNEI. The CDR3 length is 12 residues. Trimming pared 7 bases from V and 2 bases from J, leaving 7 bases between.

This clone was observed a single time. For the CDR3, the DNA is TGCAGCGTTTGGGAAACCGGGGAGCTGTTTTTT. It is translated as CSVWETGELFF. This chain connects TRBV29-1 to TRBJ2-2; D uncertain. V lost 5 bases, J lost 5 bases, and 6 bases lay in between. There are 11 residues in the CDR3. The germline CDR1 and CDR2 sequences are SQVTM and ANQGSEA.

The chain is built from TRBV28 and TRBJ1-2, with D unclear. The CDR3 covers 15 residues. Germline V gives CDR1 MDHEN, CDR2 SYDVKM. V was pared by 3 bases and J by 1 base, with 12 bases between. CDR3 amino acids: CASSFAYLDNYGYTF. CDR3 DNA: TGTGCCAGCAGTTTCGCTTATTTAGATAACTATGGCTACACCTTC.

The chain links TRBV6-5 to TRBJ2-1; 7 bases map to TRBD1. From germline, CDR1 is MNHEY and CDR2 SVGAGI. This CDR3 is 15 amino acids long. The V segment lost 7 bases and the J segment 1 base; nucleotides outside the gene matches: 7. CDR3 sequence: CASKAGGRSYNEQFF. The DNA of the CDR3 is TGTGCCAGCAAAGCAGGGGGTAGGTCCTACAATGAGCAGTTCTTC.

The chain couples TRBV7-9 to TRBJ1-3; D is undetermined. The V end was cut by 5 bases, the J end by 0 bases, with 8 bases between. Germline V lookup: CDR1 SEHNR, CDR2 FQNEAQ (reference sequence). The CDR3 runs 14 residues. The CDR3 DNA reads as TGTGCCAGCAGCGATACAAGCTCTGGAAACACCATATATTTT. Its translation: CASSDTSSGNTIYF.

This chain joins TRBV11-2 and TRBJ2-1, with TRBD1 matching 9 bases. The CDR3 loop spans 15 amino acids. CDR1 is SGHAT, CDR2 FQNNGV, per germline. V dropped 2 bases and J dropped 4; count of bases not matched to a gene: 3. The CDR3 DNA is TGTGCCAGCAGCTTATTGGGGACAGGGTACAATGAGCAGTTCTTC. This codes for CASSLLGTGYNEQFF.

This clone has only one observation. The sample contains more than one DNA sequence encoding this CDR3. The chain employs TRBV5-1 and TRBJ2-6; D call uncertain. There are 14 residues in the CDR3. Trimming took off 0 bases at V and 1 base at J, with 2 bases between the two ends. The germline CDR1 and CDR2 sequences are SGHRS and YFSETQ. The CDR3 DNA follows: TGCGCCAGCAGCTTGGGTTCTGGGGCCAACGTCCTGACTTTC. It translates to CASSLGSGANVLTF.

The V gene is TRBV7-9, the J gene TRBJ1-1; a possible D gene is TRBD1 (6 bases). V lost 4 bases and J lost 5, with 11 bases in between. Per the germline V gene, CDR1 is SEHNR and CDR2 is FQNEAQ (reference sequence). The CDR3 is made up of 13 amino acids. CDR3 region: CASSSQGRTEAFF. In DNA form, the CDR3 reads TGTGCCAGCAGCTCTCAGGGGAGGACTGAAGCTTTCTTT.

The chain combines TRBV7-2 with TRBJ1-1, with a possible D match to TRBD1 (6 bases). CDR1 is SGHTA, CDR2 FQGNSA, per germline. The ends were cut back, 1 base at V and 5 bases at J, with 11 bases in the middle. The CDR3 runs 14 residues. CDR3 loop: CASSLGGGRTEAFF. CDR3 DNA sequence: TGTGCCAGCAGCTTAGGTGGGGGGCGGACTGAAGCTTTCTTT.

CDR3 nucleotide sequence: TGTGCCAGCAGCATACCGGGACAGGGTCAGGGGCAGTTCTTC. Encoded protein: CASSIPGQGQGQFF. The chain has TRBV21-1 and TRBJ2-1; the table's TRBD1 call for D was not verified on the DNA. TRBV21-1 is given as a pseudogene. The CDR3 covers 14 residues.

The V call is TRBV6-2 or TRBV6-3, the J call TRBJ1-5; no clear D. CDR1 is MNHEY and CDR2 is SVGEGT in the germline V gene. The V end lost 1 base, the J end lost 7 bases, and 8 bases lay between the germline ends. This CDR3 region has 13 residues. CDR3 sequence reads: CASSYWEAQPQHF. The CDR3 coding sequence is TGTGCCAGCAGTTACTGGGAGGCCCAGCCCCAGCATTTT.

The chain uses TRBV5-5 and TRBJ1-5; 10 bases map to TRBD1. The CDR3 sequence is 16 residues long. V was clipped by 3 bases and J by 5 bases; unmatched bases: 8. Germline loops: CDR1 SGHKS, CDR2 YYEKEE (reference sequence). The CDR3 is CASSWATGGQDQPQHF. CDR3 bases: TGTGCCAGCAGCTGGGCGACAGGGGGCCAGGATCAGCCCCAGCATTTT.

The chain couples TRBV5-4 to TRBJ2-7; a weak D match, TRBD1 (5 bases). V was shortened by 4 bases and J by 0 bases, with 17 bases between the two germline ends. In germline, CDR1 is SGHNT, CDR2 YYREEE (reference sequence). The CDR3 is 16 amino acids. The CDR3 bases are TGTGCCAGCAGCGCTTCGCAGGGTCCCCCCTCCTACGAGCAGTACTTC. Its translation: CASSASQGPPSYEQYF.

CDR3 coding DNA: TGTGCCAGTGGGGACACAGGGAATCAGCCCCAGCATTTT. This encodes CASGDTGNQPQHF. The chain recombines TRBV19 with TRBJ1-5; D is perhaps TRBD1 (6 bases). The CDR3 totals 13 residues. Germline CDR1 reads LNHDA; CDR2 reads SQIVND (reference sequence). Between the trimmed V and J ends, which lost 8 bases and 4 bases, there was a span of 12 bases.

The rearrangement links TRBV2 to TRBJ2-7, with 7 bases that match TRBD1. The CDR3 length is 17 residues. Germline trimming cut 4 bases from V and 0 bases from J; bases unmatched to any gene: 12. The germline V gene encodes CDR1 SNHLY and CDR2 FYNNEI. CDR3 coding DNA: TGTGCCAGCAGTGTCAGGCAGGGGGACATCGTCTCCTACGAGCAGTACTTC. Translated, it gives CASSVRQGDIVSYEQYF.

This chain joins TRBV4-1 and TRBJ2-2, with a tentative D call TRBD2 (6 bases). The V gene lost 1 base and the J gene lost 6 bases, with 15 bases spanning the gap. Germline-derived CDR1 and CDR2 are MGHRA and YSYEKL. The CDR3 covers 16 residues. CDR3 nucleotide sequence: TGCGCCAGCAGCCAAGGGGGCGGGGTGTTCGCCGGGGAGCTGTTTTTT. This translates into CASSQGGGVFAGELFF.

The rearrangement joins TRBV19 to TRBJ1-5; 7 bases fit TRBD1. Germline trimming cut 4 bases from V and 4 bases from J; bases unmatched to any gene: 7. Germline CDR1 reads LNHDA; CDR2 reads SQIVND (reference sequence). The CDR3 is made up of 15 amino acids. For the CDR3, the DNA is TGTGCCAGTAGTACGATGAACAGGGGTAATCAGCCCCAGCATTTT. Its translation: CASSTMNRGNQPQHF.

The genes are TRBV2 and TRBJ1-4, with unresolved D. The CDR3 length is 12 residues. Trimming cost V 6 bases and J 8 bases, with 10 bases left between them. CDR1 and CDR2 (germline): SNHLY, FYNNEI. The CDR3 nucleotides read TGTGCCAGCAGGGGAGTAGACGAAAAACTGTTTTTT. This encodes CASRGVDEKLFF.

The CDR3 bases are TGTGCCAGCAGCTTAAGCGGGGGGTCCTACAATGAGCAGTTCTTC. This codes for CASSLSGGSYNEQFF. The rearrangement links TRBV7-9 to TRBJ2-1; 9 bases are a match to TRBD2. Germline lookup yields CDR1 SEHNR and CDR2 FQNEAQ (reference sequence). The CDR3 runs 15 residues. The J segment lost 1 base and the V segment lost 2 bases, leaving 0 bases of the junction unmatched.

The chain links TRBV9 to TRBJ2-3, with a tentative D call TRBD2 (5 bases). The CDR3 has 13 residues. The V and J ends lost 2 bases and 2 bases respectively, with 6 bases between them. Germline values: CDR1 SGDLS, CDR2 YYNGEE. The CDR3 region is CASSVGITDTQYF. CDR3 bases: TGTGCCAGCAGCGTCGGGATCACAGATACGCAGTATTTT.

V usage is TRBV5-6 and J usage is TRBJ1-2; tentatively, D is TRBD1 (6 bases). Trimming removed 3 bases from V and 4 bases from J, with 25 bases in between. There are 18 residues in the CDR3. Germline V gene data show CDR1 as SGHDT and CDR2 as YYEEEE. Here the CDR3 reads CASSWGAGSRTFLYGYTF. The DNA for the CDR3 is TGTGCCAGCAGCTGGGGGGCAGGGTCCCGAACTTTCCTCTATGGCTACACCTTC.

This chain uses TRBV10-3 with TRBJ1-1, with no clear D. V gave up 2 bases and J gave up 0 bases, with 4 bases separating them. The CDR3 covers 13 residues. Germline loops: CDR1 ENHRY, CDR2 SYGVKD. For the CDR3, the DNA is TGTGCCATCAGTGAGATGGTGAACACTGAAGCTTTCTTT. It translates to CAISEMVNTEAFF.

The chain recombines TRBV7-9 with TRBJ2-7; no clear D. The CDR3 extends over 14 amino acids. Germline V gives CDR1 SEHNR, CDR2 FQNEAQ (reference sequence). V lost 5 bases and J lost 3, with 14 bases in between. In DNA form, the CDR3 reads TGTGCCAGCAGCGCTCTAGGTGGGATCTACGAGCAGTACTTC. Translated, it gives CASSALGGIYEQYF.

This chain joins TRBV7-3 and TRBJ2-7, with D possibly matching TRBD1 (5 bases). V dropped 2 bases and J dropped 2 bases, with 10 bases sitting between them. Germline V gene lookup returns CDR1 SGHTA and CDR2 FQGTGA. The length of the CDR3 is 14 residues. CDR3 DNA sequence: TGTGCCAGCAGCTTATTAGCAGGGCCCTACGAGCAGTACTTC. Amino acids: CASSLLAGPYEQYF.

The chain recombines TRBV5-1 with TRBJ2-1, with a possible D match to TRBD2 (7 bases). There are 16 residues in the CDR3. Germline loops: CDR1 SGHRS, CDR2 YFSETQ. V was shortened by 0 bases and J by 9 bases, with 19 bases between the two germline ends. CDR3 coding DNA: TGCGCCAGCAGCTTGGGAGGGGGGGGCCGCTTAAGTGAGCAGTTCTTC. It yields the protein CASSLGGGGRLSEQFF.